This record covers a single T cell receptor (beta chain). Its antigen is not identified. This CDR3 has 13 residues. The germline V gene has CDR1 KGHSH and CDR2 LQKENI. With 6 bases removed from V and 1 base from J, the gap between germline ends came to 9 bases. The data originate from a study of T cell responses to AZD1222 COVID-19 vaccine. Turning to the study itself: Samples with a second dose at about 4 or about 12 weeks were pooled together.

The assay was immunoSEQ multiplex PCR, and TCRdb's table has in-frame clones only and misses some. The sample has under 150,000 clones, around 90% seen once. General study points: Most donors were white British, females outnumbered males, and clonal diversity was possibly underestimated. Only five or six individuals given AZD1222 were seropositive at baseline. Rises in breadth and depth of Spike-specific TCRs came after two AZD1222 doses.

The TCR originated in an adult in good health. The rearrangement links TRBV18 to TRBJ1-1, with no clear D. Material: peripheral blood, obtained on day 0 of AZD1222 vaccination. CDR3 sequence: CASSPTANTEAFF. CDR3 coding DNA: TGTGCCAGCTCTCCTACAGCGAACACTGAAGCTTTCTTT.